This T cell receptor beta chain was captured by sequencing in a study of beta chain features in type 1 diabetes. The sequenced template was cDNA made from the entire isolated RNA. Sequencing used immunoSEQ multiplex PCR; TCRdb keeps in-frame clones, though not all of them. The sample has about 40,000 clones; approximately 50% are singletons. The sample holds one count of this clone. The CDR3 spans 18 residues. Looked up from germline, CDR1 is SGHTA and CDR2 is FQGNSA. J lost 0 bases, V lost 0 bases, and 6 bases had no gene match. Purities in excess of 95% were seen in all sorted populations. The sample consisted of central memory CD4+ T cells from blood. V usage is TRBV7-2 and J usage is TRBJ1-5; 9 nucleotides align to TRBD1. The TCR originated in a woman aged 18-35 years in good health. CDR3 DNA sequence: TGTGCCAGCAGCTTAGCCGGGACAGGGCAGGGTAGCAATCAGCCCCAGCATTTT. The encoded protein is CASSLAGTGQGSNQPQHF.